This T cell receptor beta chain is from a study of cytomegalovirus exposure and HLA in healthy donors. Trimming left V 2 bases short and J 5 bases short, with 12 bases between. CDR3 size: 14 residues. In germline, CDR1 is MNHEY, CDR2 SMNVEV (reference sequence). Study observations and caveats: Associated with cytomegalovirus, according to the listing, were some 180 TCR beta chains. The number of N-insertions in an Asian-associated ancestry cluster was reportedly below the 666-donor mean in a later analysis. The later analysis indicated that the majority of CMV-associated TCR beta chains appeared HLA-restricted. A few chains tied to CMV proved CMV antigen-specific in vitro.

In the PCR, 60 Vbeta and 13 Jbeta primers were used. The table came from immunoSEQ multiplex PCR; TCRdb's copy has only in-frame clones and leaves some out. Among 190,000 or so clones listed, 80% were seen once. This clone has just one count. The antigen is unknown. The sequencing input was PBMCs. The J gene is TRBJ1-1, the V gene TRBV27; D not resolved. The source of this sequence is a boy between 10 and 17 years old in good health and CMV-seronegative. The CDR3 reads CASSLGEGRTEAFF. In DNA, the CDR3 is TGTGCCAGCAGTTTAGGGGAAGGGAGAACTGAAGCTTTCTTT.